This T cell receptor (beta chain) was sequenced for a study of shared clonotypes between healthy human individuals. Findings of the study overall: Donor clonotype sharing was expected to depend on sequencing depth.

This clone appeared a single time. Its antigen is currently unknown. Sequenced by immunoSEQ multiplex PCR; TCRdb stores in-frame clones only, minus some. The sample has about 490,000 clones, approximately 82% seen once. Each donor was a Caucasian adult residing in Nashville, Tennessee. There are 16 residues in the CDR3. V shed 2 bases, J shed 2 bases, and the junction held 6 bases outside the gene matches. Germline V gene data show CDR1 as SEHNR and CDR2 as FQNEAQ (reference sequence). The receptor comes from a woman aged 40 to 50 in good health. Some clones in this sample may be carry-over from other donors' samples. The sequenced sample was PBMCs. This chain joins TRBV7-9 and TRBJ2-1; 7 bases line up with TRBD1. The CDR3 reads CASSLNRDRAYNEQFF. The CDR3 nucleotides are TGTGCCAGCAGCTTAAACCGGGACAGAGCCTACAATGAGCAGTTCTTC.